This passage covers 11 T cell receptor beta chains from one sample sequenced in a study of blood T cells in healthy people across ages. It was with a sample-barcoded 5' primer and a J-beta primer mix that a second PCR of roughly 6 to 11 cycles was run. Via MiXCR, TCRdb re-called the 5' RACE reads, giving one row per CDR3 protein. The sample holds approximately 820,000 distinct CDR3 sequences, around 42% seen once. The sequenced sample was blood. These receptors were collected from a man aged 55-75 years in good health.

The V and J genes are TRBV30 and TRBJ2-7, with D perhaps given as TRBD1 or TRBD2 (7 bases each). Germline CDR1 GTSNPN, CDR2 SVGIG (reference sequence). The V end was cut by 1 base, the J end by 6 bases, with 13 bases between. This CDR3 region has 13 residues. The CDR3 DNA sequence: TGTGCCTGGAGTGAACAGGGGAGGGGCGAGCAGTACTTC. Translated: CAWSEQGRGEQYF. Full variable domain (outside the CDR3, taken from reference TRBV30 and TRBJ2-7): SQTIHQWPATLVQPVGSPLSLECTVEGTSNPNLYWYRQAAGRGLQLLFYSVGIGQISSEVPQNLSASRPQDRQFILSSKKLLLSDSGFYLCAWSEQGRGEQYFGPGTRLTVT.

The V gene is TRBV5-6, the J gene TRBJ2-5; a weak D match, TRBD2 (5 bases). The CDR3 consists of 15 residues. The germline V gene encodes CDR1 SGHDT and CDR2 YYEEEE. Trimming took off 2 bases at V and 11 bases at J, with 22 bases between the two ends. Here the CDR3 reads CASSFRTQGSNEQYF. The DNA of the CDR3 is TGTGCCAGCAGCTTTCGGACTCAAGGGAGCAATGAGCAGTACTTC. The complete variable domain, with remaining parts taken from reference TRBV5-6 and TRBJ2-5, reads DAGVTQSPTHLIKTRGQQVTLRCSPKSGHDTVSWYQQALGQGPQFIFQYYEEEERQRGNFPDRFSGHQFPNYSSELNVNALLLGDSALYLCASSFRTQGSNEQYFGPGTRLLVL.

The CDR3 region is CASSQVLSPGQGRQETQYF. The DNA of the CDR3 is TGCGCCAGCAGCCAAGTTTTGTCCCCGGGACAGGGAAGGCAAGAGACCCAGTACTTC. V usage is TRBV4-1 and J usage is TRBJ2-5; 9 nucleotides align to TRBD1. Germline trimming cut 1 base from V and 2 bases from J; bases unmatched to any gene: 14. Germline V lookup: CDR1 MGHRA, CDR2 YSYEKL. The CDR3 is 19 amino acids.

This chain uses TRBV6-5 with TRBJ2-4, with unresolved D. The germline gives CDR1 MNHEY, CDR2 SVGAGI. The CDR3 has 13 amino acids. The V end was cut by 0 bases, the J end by 13 bases, with 13 bases between. Here the CDR3 reads CASSYSFQGWQYF. CDR3 nucleotide sequence: TGTGCCAGCAGTTACTCGTTTCAAGGGTGGCAGTACTTC.

The chain combines TRBV10-3 with TRBJ2-1; 8 bases align to TRBD2. This CDR3 spans 13 amino acids. V lost 6 bases and J lost 9; bases outside the gene matches: 7. Germline assignment: CDR1 ENHRY and CDR2 SYGVKD. The CDR3 spells CAIRPGLDTEQFF. DNA of the CDR3: TGTGCCATCAGACCGGGACTAGATACTGAGCAGTTCTTC.

The chain carries TRBV12-5 and TRBJ1-5, with D possibly TRBD1 on 5 matching bases. The V gene lost 6 bases and the J gene lost 0 bases, with 9 bases spanning the gap. CDR3 length equals 14 residues. Germline loops: CDR1 LGHNT, CDR2 FRNRAP. CDR3: CASGQGYSNQPQHF. The CDR3 bases are TGTGCTAGTGGCCAGGGTTATAGCAATCAGCCCCAGCATTTT. Full variable domain (outside the CDR3, taken from reference TRBV12-5 and TRBJ1-5): DARVTQTPRHKVTEMGQEVTMRCQPILGHNTVFWYRQTMMQGLELLAYFRNRAPLDDSGMPKDRFSAEMPDATLATLKIQPSEPRDSAVYFCASGQGYSNQPQHFGDGTRLSIL.

The V gene is TRBV6-4, the J gene TRBJ2-3, with D unresolved. CDR1 and CDR2 (germline): MRHNA, SNTAGT. Trimming took off 10 bases at V and 1 base at J, with 18 bases between the two ends. The CDR3 contains 15 residues. The CDR3 coding sequence is TGTGCCAACCCCACCTCAGGCGGCGGCACAGATACGCAGTATTTT. Its protein product is CANPTSGGGTDTQYF.

The chain employs TRBV7-9 and TRBJ1-6, with TRBD1 as a possible D gene (5 bases). In germline, CDR1 is SEHNR, CDR2 FQNEAQ (reference sequence). The V and J ends lost 0 bases and 0 bases respectively, with 15 bases between them. This CDR3 comprises 19 residues. The CDR3 region has the DNA TGTGCCAGCAGCTTAGCGCGTCCAGGGTTGAGCTCCTATAATTCACCCCTCCACTTT. It is translated as CASSLARPGLSSYNSPLHF. Full variable domain (remainder filled in from reference TRBV7-9 and TRBJ1-6): DTGVSQNPRHKITKRGQNVTFRCDPISEHNRLYWYRQTLGQGPEFLTYFQNEAQLEKSRLLSDRFSAERPKGSFSTLEIQRTEQGDSAMYLCASSLARPGLSSYNSPLHFGNGTRLTVT.

CDR3 bases: TGCAGCGTTGTAGGACAGGGGGTCCACGAGCAGTACTTC. Its translation: CSVVGQGVHEQYF. The V gene is TRBV29-1, the J gene TRBJ2-7; 10 nucleotides align to TRBD1. The CDR3 spans 13 residues. Germline values: CDR1 SQVTM, CDR2 ANQGSEA. V was pared by 4 bases and J by 5 bases, with 5 bases of the junction left unmatched.

A few counts support this clonotype. The chain combines TRBV20-1 with TRBJ1-2, with D perhaps TRBD1 (6 bases). The CDR3 is made up of 14 amino acids. V was cut by 0 bases and J by 5 bases, with 13 bases left in between. Germline V gives CDR1 DFQATT, CDR2 SNEGSKA (reference sequence). CDR3 region: CSARDLQGSYGYTF. CDR3 nucleotides: TGCAGTGCTAGAGATCTTCAGGGGTCGTATGGCTACACCTTC.

This clonotype has a handful of counts. This sequence joins TRBV12-3 or TRBV12-4 and TRBJ1-1; maybe TRBD1 (5 bases). With 1 base removed from V and 0 bases from J, the gap between germline ends came to 9 bases. The CDR3 sequence is 15 residues long. CDR3 loop: CASSLGGGLNTEAFF. CDR3 DNA: TGTGCCAGCAGTTTAGGCGGGGGGTTGAACACTGAAGCTTTCTTT.